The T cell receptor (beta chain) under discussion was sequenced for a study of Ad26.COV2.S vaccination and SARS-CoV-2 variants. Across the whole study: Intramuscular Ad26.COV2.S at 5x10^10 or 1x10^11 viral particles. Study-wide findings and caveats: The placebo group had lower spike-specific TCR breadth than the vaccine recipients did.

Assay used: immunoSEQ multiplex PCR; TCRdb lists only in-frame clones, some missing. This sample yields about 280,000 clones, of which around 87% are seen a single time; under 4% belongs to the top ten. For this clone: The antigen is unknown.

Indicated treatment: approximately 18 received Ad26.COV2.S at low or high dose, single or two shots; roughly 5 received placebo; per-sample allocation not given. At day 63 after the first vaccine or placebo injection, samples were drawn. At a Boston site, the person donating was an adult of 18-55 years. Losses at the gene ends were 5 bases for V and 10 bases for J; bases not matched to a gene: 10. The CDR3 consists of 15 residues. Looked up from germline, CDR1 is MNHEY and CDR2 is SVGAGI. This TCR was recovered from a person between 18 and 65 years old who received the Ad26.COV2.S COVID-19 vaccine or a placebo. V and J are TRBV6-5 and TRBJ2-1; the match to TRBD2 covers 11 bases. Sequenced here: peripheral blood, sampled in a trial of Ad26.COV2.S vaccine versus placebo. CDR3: CASSPGTSGLLEQFF. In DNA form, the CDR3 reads TGTGCCAGCAGTCCCGGGACTAGCGGTCTTCTGGAGCAGTTCTTC.